Below are 14 T cell receptor beta chains sequenced from a single sample in a study of OX40 agonist ivuxolimab in advanced cancers. Data came from immunoSEQ multiplex PCR; TCRdb stores just in-frame clones and leaves some out. Of approximately 59,000 clones in the sample, 88% were seen once. This sample comprised CD4+ or CD8+ T cells sorted from blood, obtained in a trial of the OX40 agonist ivuxolimab. Every receptor here comes from an adult with an advanced solid tumor such as melanoma, head and neck, liver or kidney cancer.

The CDR3 loop is CASSVLVNTEAFF. The CDR3 nucleotides are TGTGCCAGCAGCGTACTGGTGAACACTGAAGCTTTCTTT. The V gene is TRBV9, the J gene TRBJ1-1; D is unclear. V was cut by 1 base and J by 0 bases, with 4 bases left in between. The CDR3 has 13 amino acids. CDR1 and CDR2 from the germline V gene are SGDLS and YYNGEE.

V is TRBV30 and J is TRBJ1-6; no clear D. CDR3 length: 14 residues. Between the trimmed V and J ends, which lost 0 bases and 7 bases, there was a span of 10 bases. Germline V CDR1 and CDR2: GTSNPN, SVGIG (reference sequence). CDR3 sequence reads: CAWSVGQENSPLHF. Here the CDR3 DNA reads TGTGCCTGGAGTGTCGGTCAGGAAAATTCACCCCTCCACTTT.

This sequence joins TRBV2 and TRBJ2-7; 10 bases fit TRBD1. With V trimmed by 6 bases and J by 3 bases, 8 bases remained unmatched. Germline V gene sequence: CDR1 SNHLY, CDR2 FYNNEI. The CDR3 contains 15 residues. DNA for the CDR3: TGTGCCAGCAGCCCCAGACAGGGGGCTGTCTACGAGCAGTACTTC. This sequence encodes CASSPRQGAVYEQYF. Complete variable domain (other parts from reference TRBV2 and TRBJ2-7): EPEVTQTPSHQVTQMGQEVILRCVPISNHLYFYWYRQILGQKVEFLVSFYNNEISEKSEIFDDQFSVERPDGSNFTLKIRSTKLEDSAMYFCASSPRQGAVYEQYFGPGTRLTVT.

The rearrangement joins TRBV18 to TRBJ2-7; D call uncertain. The CDR3 loop spans 14 amino acids. The germline CDR1 and CDR2 sequences are KGHSH and LQKENI. V lost 0 bases and J 5 bases, leaving 11 bases between the germline ends. CDR3 region: CASSPPTWEDEQYF. CDR3 sequence (DNA): TGTGCCAGCTCACCACCGACATGGGAAGACGAGCAGTACTTC. The variable domain in full, with the rest retrieved from reference TRBV18 and TRBJ2-7, is NAGVMQNPRHLVRRRGQEARLRCSPMKGHSHVYWYRQLPEEGLKFMVYLQKENIIDESGMPKERFSAEFPKEGPSILRIQQVVRGDSAAYFCASSPPTWEDEQYFGPGTRLTVT.

The chain links TRBV6-5 to TRBJ2-7; 10 bases line up with TRBD2. Germline CDR1 MNHEY, CDR2 SVGAGI. J was trimmed by 4 bases and V by 5 bases; bases with no gene match: 8. CDR3 length: 15 residues. CDR3 protein: CASSATSGSGYEQYF. CDR3 DNA sequence: TGTGCCAGCAGTGCGACTAGCGGGTCGGGGTACGAGCAGTACTTC.

The J gene is TRBJ2-1, the V gene TRBV30, with D possibly called TRBD1 or TRBD2 (7 bases each). The germline V and J ends were trimmed by 7 bases and 5 bases, with 21 bases remaining between them. The CDR3 length is 15 residues. In germline, CDR1 is GTSNPN, CDR2 SVGIG (reference sequence). The CDR3 reads CAFEGARGRDNEQFF. The CDR3 DNA sequence: TGTGCCTTCGAGGGGGCGCGGGGGAGGGACAATGAGCAGTTCTTC.

This chain uses TRBV28 with TRBJ2-5; D call uncertain. In germline, CDR1 is MDHEN, CDR2 SYDVKM. V lost 3 bases and J 5 bases, leaving 10 bases between the germline ends. This CDR3 is built from 13 residues. The DNA of the CDR3 is TGTGCCAGCAGTTTCTCCAGCTTGGAGACCCAGTACTTC. Translating it yields CASSFSSLETQYF.

The rearrangement joins TRBV30 to TRBJ1-1; the D is unclear. This CDR3 spans 14 amino acids. Trimming left V 3 bases short and J 0 bases short, with 11 bases between. In germline, CDR1 is GTSNPN, CDR2 SVGIG (reference sequence). CDR3 region: CAWRVGRMNTEAFF. In DNA form, the CDR3 reads TGTGCCTGGAGGGTAGGACGGATGAACACTGAAGCTTTCTTT.

V and J are TRBV10-3 and TRBJ1-3; 9 bases are a match to TRBD1. With 2 bases clipped from V and 2 bases from J, the junction kept 1 base outside the gene matches. The CDR3 spans 15 residues. Germline values: CDR1 ENHRY, CDR2 SYGVKD. The CDR3 sequence is CAISERQGAGNTIYF. The CDR3, as DNA: TGTGCCATCAGTGAGAGACAGGGGGCTGGAAACACCATATATTTT.

V is TRBV4-2 and J is TRBJ1-6; TRBD1 might be the D (5 bases). Germline V gene data show CDR1 as LGHNA and CDR2 as YNFKEQ. The CDR3 is made up of 15 amino acids. V lost 0 bases, J lost 8 bases, and 11 bases lay in between. This CDR3 is CASSQDTGDHSPLHF. CDR3 bases: TGTGCCAGCAGCCAAGATACGGGGGATCATTCACCCCTCCACTTT.

The chain employs TRBV19 and TRBJ2-1, with 7 bases that match TRBD2. In germline, CDR1 is LNHDA, CDR2 SQIVND (reference sequence). With 2 bases clipped from V and 4 bases from J, the junction kept 8 bases outside the gene matches. The CDR3 runs to 16 residues. CDR3 in DNA: TGTGCCAGTAGTATAATGGGCGGGGGAGGATACAATGAGCAGTTCTTC. It encodes CASSIMGGGGYNEQFF.

The chain employs TRBV6-8 and TRBJ2-3, with D possibly TRBD1 on 5 matching bases. The CDR3 sequence is 18 residues long. Germline V gene lookup returns CDR1 MNHGY and CDR2 SAAAGT. Between the trimmed V and J ends, which lost 5 bases and 2 bases, there was a span of 23 bases. Here the CDR3 reads CASSPLVQTRGNTDTQYF. As DNA, the CDR3 is TGTGCCAGCAGTCCCCTCGTTCAGACAAGGGGAAACACAGATACGCAGTATTTT.

The gene calls are TRBV19 and TRBJ2-4, with TRBD1 matching over 8 bases. This CDR3 is 17 amino acids long. Germline assignment: CDR1 LNHDA and CDR2 SQIVND (reference sequence). V gave up 4 bases and J gave up 1 base; unmatched junction bases: 9. This CDR3 reads CASSTASTGVAKNIQYF. CDR3 nucleotides: TGTGCCAGTAGTACAGCCTCGACAGGGGTGGCCAAAAACATTCAGTACTTC.

For the CDR3, the DNA is TGTGCCAGCAGCCTTCGACAGGGGGCTGTTGAAGCTTTCTTT. It is translated as CASSLRQGAVEAFF. This chain uses TRBV7-2 with TRBJ1-1, with 10 bases matching TRBD1. Germline-derived CDR1 and CDR2 are SGHTA and FQGNSA. J lost 7 bases, V lost 5 bases, and 7 bases had no gene match. The CDR3 is made up of 14 amino acids.